These T cell receptor beta chains were read from a single sample in a study of beta chain features in type 1 diabetes. Sequenced by immunoSEQ multiplex PCR; TCRdb stores in-frame clones only, minus some. The profile covers a few hundred thousand clones, with 30% appearing a single time and more than 0.055% taken by the ten largest. Sequenced material: naive CD4+ T cells from blood. The source of these receptors is a man younger than 35 in good health. The CDR3 runs from the conserved cysteine through the conserved F or W. D genes are given only for firm matches. Not every row has a clone size; where given, it reads once, few, many or a size class.

d_call	clone_size	v_call	j_call	cdr3_nt	cdr3_aa
TRBD1	-	TRBV11-2	TRBJ2-5	TGTGCCAGCAGCCCTGGGACAGTCCAAGAGACCCAGTACTTC	CASSPGTVQETQYF
-	few	TRBV5-1	TRBJ2-5	TGCGCCAGCAGCTTGGAGGCAGGGCAAGAGACCCAGTACTTC	CASSLEAGQETQYF
-	few	TRBV23-1	TRBJ2-2	TGCGCCAGCAGTCCCGGGAGCGGAGACACCGGGGAGCTGTTTTTT	CASSPGSGDTGELFF
TRBD1	-	TRBV30	TRBJ2-7	TGTGCCTGGAGTGCGGACAGGAGGCCATCCTACGAGCAGTACTTC	CAWSADRRPSYEQYF
-	-	TRBV29-1	TRBJ2-4	TGCAGCGTGCTTACTTTTTCCGGGCCGCAAAACATTCAGTACTTC	CSVLTFSGPQNIQYF
TRBD1	few	TRBV6-6	TRBJ2-1	TGTGCCAGCAGTCGCAGTGGGACAGGGGACTACAATGAGCAGTTCTTC	CASSRSGTGDYNEQFF
TRBD1	few	TRBV7-2	TRBJ2-1	TGTGCCAGCAGCTTTAGACAGGGGGTATACAATGAGCAGTTCTTC	CASSFRQGVYNEQFF
-	few	TRBV5-1	TRBJ2-3	TGCGCCAGCAGTCATCAGGCGGCGTACCTCACAGATACGCAGTATTTT	CASSHQAAYLTDTQYF
-	few	TRBV4-1	TRBJ1-2	TGCGCCAGCAGCTCGACAGAGAACTATGGCTACACCTTC	CASSSTENYGYTF
TRBD2	-	TRBV7-3	TRBJ2-3	TGTGCCAGCAGCCCAGACGGGAGGGGAGATACGCAGTATTTT	CASSPDGRGDTQYF
-	-	TRBV30	TRBJ1-5	TGTGCCTGGAGTGTTGGGACGGAAAATCAGCCCCAGCATTTT	CAWSVGTENQPQHF
-	-	TRBV4-3	TRBJ2-3	TGCGCCAGCAGCCAAGAGCCGGCTACGCAGTATTTT	CASSQEPATQYF
-	-	TRBV11-1	TRBJ2-3	TGTGCCAGCAGCTTAAGTCCGCGCACAGATACGCAGTATTTT	CASSLSPRTDTQYF
TRBD1	few	TRBV30	TRBJ2-3	TGTGCCTGGACAGGGGGCGGCACAGATACGCAGTATTTT	CAWTGGGTDTQYF
TRBD2	few	TRBV5-1	TRBJ2-5	TGCGCCAGCAGCTTGGGTCTAGCGGGAGTAGAGACCCAGTACTTC	CASSLGLAGVETQYF
TRBD1	-	TRBV30	TRBJ2-5	TGTGCCTGGAGGAGGGACAGACAAGAGACCCAGTACTTC	CAWRRDRQETQYF
TRBD2	few	TRBV5-4	TRBJ2-5	TGTGCCAGCAGCCAAGGACTAGCGGGAGGGGGAAAGACCCAGTACTTC	CASSQGLAGGGKTQYF
-	-	TRBV30	TRBJ2-5	TGTGCCTGGAGTGTAGGACTACAAGAGACCCAGTACTTC	CAWSVGLQETQYF
-	-	TRBV7-2	TRBJ1-2	TGTGCCAGCAGCGCCCGGGATTTATTGTACACCTTC	CASSARDLLYTF
-	few	TRBV25-1	TRBJ2-2	TGTGCCAGCCGACTAGACGGGGAGCTGTTTTTT	CASRLDGELFF
-	few	TRBV29-1	TRBJ2-7	TGCAGCGTTTCCGGGCAGGACTACGAGCAGTACTTC	CSVSGQDYEQYF
-	-	TRBV7-2	TRBJ2-5	TGTGCCAGCAGCTTATTTTCCTCTGGGCAGGGAGAGGAGACCCAGTACTTC	CASSLFSSGQGEETQYF
TRBD2	-	TRBV9	TRBJ2-1	TGTGCCAGCACCCCCGGGGGGACCTACAATGAGCAGTTCTTC	CASTPGGTYNEQFF
-	-	TRBV7-2	TRBJ2-7	TGTGCCAGCAGACCAAGTGGCAGCACCTACGAGCAGTACTTC	CASRPSGSTYEQYF
TRBD1	-	TRBV30	TRBJ1-1	TGTGCCTGGAGGGGACAGGGCTCCGGCACTGAAGCTTTCTTT	CAWRGQGSGTEAFF
TRBD1	few	TRBV13	TRBJ1-2	TGTGCCAGCAGCTCCGGGGACAGGGGACCCTATGGCTACACCTTC	CASSSGDRGPYGYTF
TRBD2	-	TRBV2	TRBJ2-7	TGTGCCAGCAGAGAGATAGCGGGCCTGTCCTACGAGCAGTACTTC	CASREIAGLSYEQYF
TRBD1	-	TRBV7-2	TRBJ1-2	TGTGCCAGCAGCCTGCGGACAGGGGGCGTGGGTGGCTACACCTTC	CASSLRTGGVGGYTF
-	few	TRBV10-3	TRBJ2-5	TGTGCCATCAGCGAAGGGCCTCAAGAGACCCAGTACTTC	CAISEGPQETQYF
-	few	TRBV6-8	TRBJ1-2	TGTGCCAGCGAGCAGGGAGGCTACACCTTC	CASEQGGYTF
-	few	TRBV4-3	TRBJ2-6	TGCGCCAGCAGCCAAGTCGCCTACCGTTCTTCTGGGGCCAACGTCCTGACTTTC	CASSQVAYRSSGANVLTF
TRBD1	-	TRBV7-2	TRBJ1-2	TGTGCCAGCAGCTCCACCCTACGGGACAGACCTAACTATGGCTACACCTTC	CASSSTLRDRPNYGYTF
-	-	TRBV30	TRBJ2-7	TGTGCCTGGAAGACTTTTGATGAGCAGTACTTC	CAWKTFDEQYF
-	few	TRBV28	TRBJ2-1	TGTGCCAGCAGTTTAGACGGGTACAATGAGCAGTTCTTC	CASSLDGYNEQFF
-	-	TRBV30	TRBJ2-5	TGTGCCTGGAGTGTGGGCGGCCCACCGTACTTC	CAWSVGGPPYF
-	-	TRBV9	TRBJ2-5	TGTGCCAGCAGCGTAGACCCGGTGGAGACCCAGTACTTC	CASSVDPVETQYF
TRBD2	few	TRBV10-3	TRBJ2-1	TGTGCCACCCGGACTAGCGGGACTTACAATGAGCAGTTCTTC	CATRTSGTYNEQFF
-	few	TRBV29-1	TRBJ2-3	TGCAGCGTCCGAACAGCCGGCACAGATACGCAGTATTTT	CSVRTAGTDTQYF
TRBD1	-	TRBV9	TRBJ2-1	TGTGCCAGCAGCGTAGTAGGTCGACAGGGTACGCCCTACAATGAGCAGTTCTTC	CASSVVGRQGTPYNEQFF
TRBD1	few	TRBV2	TRBJ2-5	TGTGCCACTGGGACAGGTCAAGAGACCCAGTACTTC	CATGTGQETQYF
TRBD1	-	TRBV10-3	TRBJ2-5	TGTGCCATCAGTGACCGGGACAGACTCCAAGAGACCCAGTACTTC	CAISDRDRLQETQYF
TRBD2	few	TRBV5-1	TRBJ2-7	TGCGCCAGCACTGCCGTAGCGGGAGCCTACGAGCAGTACTTC	CASTAVAGAYEQYF
-	few	TRBV30	TRBJ2-2	TGTGCCTGGAGTGCTCTAGGGGGGCTTGACACCGGGGAGCTGTTTTTT	CAWSALGGLDTGELFF